One sample yielded the 29 T cell receptor beta chains listed below, sequenced in a study of T cell responses to AZD1222 COVID-19 vaccine (dated by TCRdb to the early 2020s). The time point label on this specimen signifies: about 28 days (+/-7) after the second vaccine dose. Library creation used the immunoSEQ multiplex PCR assay. This is the immuneACCESS table as TCRdb keeps it, with only in-frame sequences that have V and J called. A part of the clones is gone; compared with another copy, unresolved V genes explain less than half, and the rest is unexplained. The sample includes 90,000 to 130,000 clones, with roughly 89% observed a single time. The top ten clones comprise roughly 14% of the sample. The sequencing used peripheral blood, collected 28 days after the second AZD1222 dose. Source of these receptors: an adult who received the AZD1222 COVID-19 vaccine.

This chain joins TRBV11-2 and TRBJ1-2; unclear D gene. The V end was cut by 5 bases, the J end by 5 bases, with 12 bases between. Germline V CDR1 and CDR2: SGHAT, FQNNGV. The CDR3 is 13 residues long. Here the CDR3 DNA reads TGTGCCAGCAGCGCAGGATCGGGGTATGGCTACACCTTC. Translating gives CASSAGSGYGYTF. Full variable domain (missing parts from reference TRBV11-2 and TRBJ1-2): EAGVAQSPRYKIIEKRQSVAFWCNPISGHATLYWYQQILGQGPKLLIQFQNNGVVDDSQLPKDRFSAERLKGVDSTLKIQPAKLEDSAVYLCASSAGSGYGYTFGSGTRLTVV.

This chain uses TRBV5-1 with TRBJ2-3; D is unclear. Looked up from germline, CDR1 is SGHRS and CDR2 is YFSETQ. V gave up 0 bases and J gave up 3 bases, with 11 bases separating them. The CDR3 runs to 15 residues. The CDR3 sequence is CASSLEAPSTDTQYF. The DNA of the CDR3 is TGCGCCAGCAGCTTGGAGGCTCCCTCTACAGATACGCAGTATTTT.

J is TRBJ1-3 and V is TRBV19, with D possibly matching TRBD1 (6 bases). CDR3 length: 15 amino acids. Per the germline V gene, CDR1 is LNHDA and CDR2 is SQIVND (reference sequence). V shed 7 bases and J shed 4 bases, with 17 bases lying between them. CDR3 sequence: CASTAVGAWGNTIYF. For the CDR3, the DNA is TGTGCCAGTACCGCAGTGGGGGCTTGGGGAAACACCATATATTTT.

The count of this clone is one. The rearrangement uses TRBV30 and TRBJ2-7, with 8 bases identical to TRBD2. The CDR3 is 17 residues long. Germline values: CDR1 GTSNPN, CDR2 SVGIG (reference sequence). The ends lost 3 bases at V and 2 bases at J; junction bases unmatched: 15. The CDR3 DNA follows: TGTGCCTGGAGCGCTGATTATACTAGCGGCGCTACCTACGAGCAGTACTTC. Protein product: CAWSADYTSGATYEQYF. Full variable domain (remainder filled in from reference TRBV30 and TRBJ2-7): SQTIHQWPATLVQPVGSPLSLECTVEGTSNPNLYWYRQAAGRGLQLLFYSVGIGQISSEVPQNLSASRPQDRQFILSSKKLLLSDSGFYLCAWSADYTSGATYEQYFGPGTRLTVT.

The chain recombines TRBV3-1 (or the pseudogene TRBV3-2) with TRBJ1-2, with a possible D match to TRBD1 (6 bases). The V gene lost 0 bases and the J gene lost 8 bases, with 13 bases spanning the gap. This CDR3 contains 14 residues. Germline V gene sequence: CDR1 LGHDT, CDR2 YNNKEL (reference sequence). CDR3 nucleotides: TGTGCCAGCAGCCAAGATGCGGGTGGGGGCGGCTACACCTTC. Residues: CASSQDAGGGGYTF.

The chain carries TRBV5-4 and TRBJ2-7, with TRBD1 matching over 7 bases. CDR1 is SGHNT and CDR2 is YYREEE in the germline V gene (reference sequence). Trimming cost V 9 bases and J 7 bases; bases outside gene matches: 13. CDR3 length: 13 amino acids. The CDR3 is CATLPIDRVEQYF. CDR3 coding DNA: TGTGCCACCCTCCCCATAGACAGGGTTGAGCAGTACTTC.

This chain joins TRBV19 and TRBJ1-4; D is unresolved. The germline V gene encodes CDR1 LNHDA and CDR2 SQIVND (reference sequence). The CDR3 extends over 13 amino acids. V was clipped by 3 bases and J by 9 bases, with 11 bases between them. The CDR3 DNA sequence: TGTGCCAGTAGTATTTTTGCAGGCCAAAAACTGTTTTTT. This gives the protein CASSIFAGQKLFF.

This chain connects TRBV24-1 to TRBJ1-3, with 8 bases identical to TRBD1. V lost 0 bases and J lost 2; bases outside the gene matches: 2. The CDR3 spans 16 residues. Germline V gives CDR1 KGHDR, CDR2 SFDVKD. The chain's CDR3 is CATSDLGTGAGNTIYF. The CDR3 DNA is TGTGCCACCAGTGATTTGGGGACAGGTGCTGGAAACACCATATATTTT.

The rearrangement links TRBV4-1 to TRBJ2-1; 10 nucleotides match TRBD2. Looked up from germline, CDR1 is MGHRA and CDR2 is YSYEKL. J lost 6 bases, V lost 0 bases, and 11 bases had no gene match. The length of the CDR3 is 18 residues. The CDR3: CASSQDPALAGSGNEQFF. The DNA of the CDR3 is TGCGCCAGCAGCCAAGACCCAGCACTAGCGGGATCGGGCAATGAGCAGTTCTTC.

This clone has just one count. The chain employs TRBV3-1 (or the pseudogene TRBV3-2) and TRBJ2-7; D possibly corresponds to TRBD1 (5 bases). The CDR3 contains 14 residues. From germline, CDR1 is LGHDT and CDR2 YNNKEL (reference sequence). V dropped 4 bases and J dropped 4 bases, with 14 bases sitting between them. The CDR3, as DNA: TGTGCCAGCAGCCGGTCAGGGATATCATACGAGCAGTACTTC. Protein sequence: CASSRSGISYEQYF.

This chain connects TRBV18 to TRBJ2-5; tentatively, D is TRBD1 (6 bases). V gave up 0 bases and J gave up 5 bases, with 7 bases separating them. This CDR3 is 13 amino acids long. CDR1 is KGHSH and CDR2 is LQKENI in the germline V gene. The CDR3 reads CASSPPGAETQYF. CDR3 in DNA: TGTGCCAGCTCACCACCGGGGGCCGAGACCCAGTACTTC.

The chain uses TRBV19 and TRBJ1-4, with 8 bases that match TRBD1. The CDR3 has 16 amino acids. J gave up 1 base and V 3 bases, and 4 bases lay outside the gene matches. Germline V gene data show CDR1 as LNHDA and CDR2 as SQIVND (reference sequence). The CDR3 DNA reads TGTGCCAGTAGTATCTCAACAGGGGGAACTAATGAAAAACTGTTTTTT. Translation gives CASSISTGGTNEKLFF.

This chain joins TRBV6-1 and TRBJ1-1, with 10 bases aligning to TRBD1. Germline CDR1 is MNHNS and CDR2 is SASEGT. There are 17 residues in the CDR3. The junction had 13 bases not matched to a gene; V was cut back by 4 bases and J by 5 bases. This CDR3 reads CASSAEDRGGLGTEAFF. DNA of the CDR3: TGTGCCAGCAGTGCCGAGGACAGGGGGGGACTGGGGACTGAAGCTTTCTTT.

The V call is TRBV4-1, the J call TRBJ1-3; D remains ambiguous. The CDR3 has 15 residues. V lost 1 base and J 7 bases, leaving 14 bases between the germline ends. Germline CDR1 is MGHRA and CDR2 is YSYEKL. This CDR3 is CASSQGRTAVNTIYF. The CDR3 DNA follows: TGCGCCAGCAGCCAAGGGAGGACCGCCGTGAACACCATATATTTT.

This rearrangement joins TRBV15 to TRBJ1-3; D unresolved. The CDR3 is 13 residues long. V was pared by 0 bases and J by 6 bases, with 6 bases between. Germline CDR1 reads LNHNV; CDR2 reads YYDKDF (reference sequence). DNA of the CDR3: TGTGCCACCAGCAGAGATTTTAAAAACACCATATATTTT. It yields the protein CATSRDFKNTIYF.

The rearrangement links TRBV11-3 to TRBJ2-3; D may be TRBD1 or TRBD2 (5 bases each). The V gene's germline CDR1 is SGHNT and CDR2 YENEEA. CDR3 length: 14 amino acids. Trimming took 3 bases from V and 1 from J, leaving 8 bases between them. CDR3 sequence: CASSFWDGTDTQYF. The CDR3 DNA reads as TGTGCCAGCAGCTTTTGGGACGGCACAGATACGCAGTATTTT.

This chain joins TRBV27 and TRBJ1-2, with TRBD1 matching 9 bases. With 4 bases clipped from V and 2 bases from J, the junction kept 8 bases outside the gene matches. The length of the CDR3 is 16 residues. CDR1 MNHEY and CDR2 SMNVEV come from the germline V gene (reference sequence). CDR3 DNA: TGTGCCAGCAGTTACCAACAGGGGGCAGAGAACTATGGCTACACCTTC. It yields the protein CASSYQQGAENYGYTF.

V usage is TRBV27 and J usage is TRBJ2-7; D may be TRBD1 (6 bases). Germline CDR1 MNHEY, CDR2 SMNVEV (reference sequence). The CDR3 is made up of 15 amino acids. Trimming shortened V by 2 bases and J by 0 bases, and 11 bases separated the two germline ends. CDR3 sequence reads: CASSLIPDSSYEQYF. The CDR3 DNA reads as TGTGCCAGCAGTTTAATCCCGGACAGCTCCTACGAGCAGTACTTC.

This clone was detected once. V and J are TRBV30 and TRBJ2-1; the match to TRBD2 covers 8 bases. This CDR3 is built from 16 residues. The germline V gene has CDR1 GTSNPN and CDR2 SVGIG (reference sequence). V shed 1 base, J shed 0 bases, and the junction held 5 bases outside the gene matches. The chain's CDR3 is CAWSGLASSSYNEQFF. CDR3 DNA: TGTGCCTGGAGTGGACTAGCGAGCAGCTCCTACAATGAGCAGTTCTTC.

This clone came up once. For the CDR3, the DNA is TGTGCCAGCAGCGTCACTAGCGGGAAAGAGACCCAGTACTTC. Its protein is CASSVTSGKETQYF. The V gene is TRBV7-9, the J gene TRBJ2-5; 10 bases line up with TRBD2. This CDR3 comprises 14 residues. V dropped 5 bases and J dropped 3; count of bases not matched to a gene: 3. Germline V gene data show CDR1 as SEHNR and CDR2 as FQNEAQ (reference sequence).

The genes are TRBV27 and TRBJ2-5; weak D call: TRBD2 (5 bases). There are 19 residues in the CDR3. V was shortened by 0 bases and J by 3 bases, with 23 bases between the two germline ends. Germline values: CDR1 MNHEY, CDR2 SMNVEV (reference sequence). The CDR3 protein is CASSLSPLHGGVGEETQYF. In DNA form, the CDR3 reads TGTGCCAGCAGTTTATCTCCGTTACACGGAGGCGTAGGCGAAGAGACCCAGTACTTC.

The V gene is TRBV7-9, the J gene TRBJ2-1; D might be TRBD2 (6 bases). V was shortened by 1 base and J by 7 bases, with 11 bases between the two germline ends. CDR1 and CDR2 (germline): SEHNR, FQNEAQ (reference sequence). The CDR3 runs 14 residues. In DNA form, the CDR3 reads TGTGCCAGCAGCTTAGTGGCGGGGACTAATGAGCAGTTCTTC. Translating it yields CASSLVAGTNEQFF.

V usage is TRBV19 and J usage is TRBJ2-2, with D perhaps being TRBD1 or TRBD2 (6 bases each). Germline CDR1 and CDR2: LNHDA and SQIVND (reference sequence). This CDR3 is 19 amino acids long. Trimming removed 0 bases from V and 3 bases from J, with 20 bases in between. CDR3 residues: CASSIDIGLGGAYTGELFF. The DNA for the CDR3 is TGTGCCAGTAGTATAGATATCGGTTTGGGGGGCGCCTACACCGGGGAGCTGTTTTTT.

The V and J genes are TRBV29-1 and TRBJ2-7, with 9 bases that match TRBD2. The CDR3 extends over 15 amino acids. Germline-derived CDR1 and CDR2 are SQVTM and ANQGSEA. Unmatched junction bases numbered 11, after V lost 7 bases and J lost 1 base. The CDR3 DNA reads TGCAGCGCCGCCACCACTAGCGGGTTTTCCTACGAGCAGTACTTC. This sequence encodes CSAATTSGFSYEQYF.

The chain has TRBV30 and TRBJ2-7, with 12 bases aligning to TRBD1. The CDR3 contains 16 residues. Per germline, CDR1 GTSNPN and CDR2 SVGIG (reference sequence). V gave up 1 base and J gave up 5 bases; unmatched junction bases: 9. CDR3 sequence reads: CAWSAEAGTGGDEQYF. Written as DNA, the CDR3 is TGTGCCTGGAGTGCCGAAGCCGGGACAGGGGGCGACGAGCAGTACTTC.

This clone was found a few times. The chain recombines TRBV5-1 with TRBJ1-2; D gene unclear. Between the trimmed V and J ends, which lost 6 bases and 7 bases, there was a span of 16 bases. This CDR3 spans 13 amino acids. Germline V gene sequence: CDR1 SGHRS, CDR2 YFSETQ. This chain's CDR3 is CASTLEVGSGYTF. The CDR3 bases are TGCGCCAGCACTCTAGAGGTTGGCTCTGGCTACACCTTC.

The V call is TRBV6-5, the J call TRBJ2-3; 7 nucleotides align to TRBD1. V was pared by 6 bases and J by 3 bases, with 9 bases of the junction left unmatched. CDR1 is MNHEY, CDR2 SVGAGI, per germline. The CDR3 sequence is 15 residues long. The CDR3 sequence is CASSIQGQGTDTQYF. The CDR3 nucleotides are TGTGCCAGCAGCATACAGGGGCAAGGGACAGATACGCAGTATTTT.

The chain couples TRBV11-2 to TRBJ1-2, with 8 bases lining up with TRBD1. This CDR3 is built from 14 residues. V lost 5 bases and J lost 5; bases outside the gene matches: 7. The V gene's germline CDR1 is SGHAT and CDR2 FQNNGV. The CDR3 loop reads CASSQANRGYGYTF. The CDR3 DNA sequence: TGTGCCAGCAGCCAGGCGAACAGGGGGTATGGCTACACCTTC.

This chain joins TRBV18 and TRBJ1-2, with D hard to call. Germline V gene data show CDR1 as KGHSH and CDR2 as LQKENI. The CDR3 totals 13 residues. V dropped 2 bases and J dropped 8 bases, with 12 bases sitting between them. The CDR3 DNA reads as TGTGCCAGCTCACCAGGCGTTGCGAGGGGCTACACCTTC. It encodes CASSPGVARGYTF.